Following are 21 T cell receptor beta chains from one sample sequenced in a study of T cells in Graves' hyperthyroidism and ophthalmopathy (dated 2019 in TCRdb). Library construction relied on multiplex PCR. Sequencing relied on an Illumina HiSeq 2000. The TCR beta CDR3 regions were amplified from the RNA transcripts. The TCR CDR3 was subjected to a first round of RT-PCR using the HTBI primer set and the Qiagen OneStep RT-PCR kit. The public sequencing data were trimmed at Q25 with fastp and processed into clonotypes with MiXCR by TCRdb, which kept only in-frame beta chains. Here each entry gathers all rows of one CDR3 protein and keeps the most common genes and DNA. This sample has about 520,000 distinct CDR3 sequences in its table, and approximately 24% of those were observed once. 10% to 12% of the sample is taken by the ten largest. The sequencing input was blood. These receptors all stem from a woman aged 30 to 39 with Graves' ophthalmopathy.

The chain has TRBV6-1 and TRBJ1-2; D possibly corresponds to TRBD1 (6 bases). Germline values: CDR1 MNHNS, CDR2 SASEGT. This CDR3 has 13 amino acids. The V end lost 4 bases, the J end lost 12 bases, and 18 bases lay between the germline ends. DNA of the CDR3: TGTGCCAGCAGTGCGCAGGGGCCTTATGGGGACACCTTC. It encodes CASSAQGPYGDTF.

This clonotype was found many times. In DNA form, the CDR3 reads TGCAGCGTCCAGAACATGCCTATTAACTATGGCTACACCTTC. This encodes CSVQNMPINYGYTF. This chain connects TRBV29-1 to TRBJ1-2, with D unresolved. V was cut by 6 bases and J by 1 base, with 15 bases left in between. This CDR3 spans 14 amino acids. From germline, CDR1 is SQVTM and CDR2 ANQGSEA.

Comment on this clonotype: The junction differs from germline at one of its ends, possibly a read error. The rearrangement joins TRBV12-3 or TRBV12-4 to TRBJ1-5; possibly TRBD1 for D (6 bases). The CDR3 runs 16 residues. CDR3 DNA sequence: TGTGCCAGCAGCCCCGGGACATCCCCTGTCAGCCAGCCCAAGCATTTT. It is translated as CASSPGTSPVSQPKHF.

The genes are TRBV13 and TRBJ1-5; D perhaps matches TRBD1 (5 bases). Germline V gives CDR1 PRHDT, CDR2 FYEKMQ (reference sequence). V lost 5 bases to trimming and J lost 2 bases, with 19 bases between them. The CDR3 length is 17 residues. The chain's CDR3 is CASSKRGGTWGNQPQHF. The CDR3 DNA sequence: TGTGCCAGCAGCAAAAGGGGAGGGACCTGGGGCAATCAGCCCCAGCATTTT.

The rearrangement uses TRBV6-1 and TRBJ1-2; TRBD1 might be the D (6 bases). V was trimmed by 1 base and J by 3 bases, leaving 12 bases between them. The CDR3 is 15 amino acids. Germline CDR1 reads MNHNS; CDR2 reads SASEGT. CDR3 bases: TGTGCCAGCAGTGAAGAAGCAGGGGTTTACTATGGCTACACCTTC. The encoded protein is CASSEEAGVYYGYTF.

This clonotype was detected many times. The CDR3 here is CASRAFAGGLETQYF. The CDR3 coding sequence is TGTGCCAGCCGCGCGTTCGCGGGGGGGCTGGAGACCCAGTACTTC. The J gene is TRBJ2-5, the V gene TRBV6-1, with 9 nucleotides matching TRBD2. From germline, CDR1 is MNHNS and CDR2 SASEGT. V shed 8 bases and J 5 bases; nucleotides not matched to a gene: 12. This CDR3 is built from 15 residues.

This clonotype was picked up many times. The rearrangement uses TRBV6-5 and TRBJ1-1; D is ambiguous. Deletions cut 0 bases from V and 10 bases from J, with 18 bases between. CDR1 and CDR2 from the germline V gene are MNHEY and SVGAGI. CDR3 length: 15 residues. CDR3 sequence: CASSYSPNPDHGAFF. The CDR3 coding sequence is TGTGCCAGCAGTTACTCCCCCAACCCAGACCACGGAGCTTTCTTT.

This clonotype is a singleton in its sample. This chain links TRBV12-3 or TRBV12-4 with TRBJ2-2; D ambiguous. The CDR3 extends over 13 amino acids. V lost 6 bases to trimming and J lost 5 bases, with 10 bases between them. The CDR3 loop reads CASRGTSTGELFF. CDR3 sequence (DNA): TGTGCCAGCAGGGGAACCTCAACCGGGGAGCTGTTTTTT.

V is TRBV28 and J is TRBJ1-2; D is uncertain. Between the trimmed V and J ends, which lost 8 bases and 3 bases, there was a span of 19 bases. The CDR3 has 15 amino acids. CDR1 and CDR2 from the germline V gene are MDHEN and SYDVKM. CDR3 loop: CASLPGFSRDYGYTF. CDR3 nucleotide sequence: TGTGCCAGCCTCCCGGGGTTCTCTAGGGACTATGGCTACACCTTC.

The CDR3 DNA reads TGTGCCAGCAGTTCGGGCGGGGATAACAATCAGCCCCAGCATTTT. As protein: CASSSGGDNNQPQHF. The chain carries TRBV6-5 and TRBJ1-5; D is undetermined. The V and J ends lost 4 bases and 3 bases respectively, with 13 bases between them. The CDR3 is 15 amino acids. CDR1 and CDR2 (germline): MNHEY, SVGAGI.

The genes are TRBV3-1 and TRBJ1-5; D uncertain. V lost 4 bases and J 1 base, leaving 11 bases between the germline ends. The CDR3 sequence is 15 residues long. CDR1 LGHDT and CDR2 YNNKEL come from the germline V gene (reference sequence). CDR3 nucleotide sequence: TGTGCCAGCAGCCCTGCTCTACTCAGCAATCAGCCCCAGCATTTT. It yields the protein CASSPALLSNQPQHF.

This clonotype was observed at least ten times. The CDR3 protein is CASSYGQGSYEQYF. For the CDR3, the DNA is TGTGCCAGCAGCTACGGACAGGGTTCCTACGAGCAGTACTTC. The chain joins TRBV7-2 to TRBJ2-7, with 8 bases matching TRBD1. From germline, CDR1 is SGHTA and CDR2 FQGNSA. V shed 4 bases and J 1 base; nucleotides not matched to a gene: 3. CDR3 length equals 14 residues.

The rearrangement joins TRBV28 to TRBJ2-5, with TRBD2 matching 9 bases. CDR1 MDHEN and CDR2 SYDVKM come from the germline V gene. J was trimmed by 5 bases and V by 5 bases; bases with no gene match: 6. The CDR3 runs 14 residues. The CDR3 is CASSNSGSLETQYF. The CDR3 DNA sequence: TGTGCCAGCAGTAATAGCGGGAGTCTGGAGACCCAGTACTTC. Drawing the rest from reference TRBV28 and TRBJ2-5, the complete variable domain is DVKVTQSSRYLVKRTGEKVFLECVQDMDHENMFWYRQDPGLGLRLIYFSYDVKMKEKGDIPEGYSVSREKKERFSLILESASTNQTSMYLCASSNSGSLETQYFGPGTRLLVL.

This clonotype showed up just a few times. The chain carries TRBV2 and TRBJ1-1; D unclear. V lost 6 bases, J lost 2 bases, and 7 bases lay in between. The CDR3 is 12 residues long. Per germline, CDR1 SNHLY and CDR2 FYNNEI. The CDR3 region is CASRGRNTEAFF. The CDR3 DNA sequence: TGTGCCAGCAGGGGAAGAAACACTGAAGCTTTCTTT.

This clonotype appeared many times. V and J are TRBV12-3 or TRBV12-4 and TRBJ1-1; tentatively, D is TRBD1 (6 bases). The CDR3 covers 15 residues. With 7 bases removed from V and 4 bases from J, the gap between germline ends came to 19 bases. The CDR3 DNA reads TGTGCCAGCACCCCTCGTAGGGGGGGATTCACTGAAGCTTTCTTT. Translating gives CASTPRRGGFTEAFF.

As to this clonotype: One base away lies a much larger clone, so this may be a sequencing read error. This chain links TRBV20-1 with TRBJ1-5; D is uncertain. Germline CDR1 and CDR2: DFQATT and SNEGSKA (reference sequence). There are 13 residues in the CDR3. Trimming cost V 6 bases and J 3 bases, with 12 bases left between them. The DNA for the CDR3 is TGCAGTGCACCGGAATGGAACAATCAGCCCCAGCATTTT. It translates to CSAPEWNNQPQHF.

The CDR3 coding sequence is TGCGCCAGCAGCTCCCAGACTAGCGCAAACACCGGGGAGCTGTTTTTT. Translating it yields CASSSQTSANTGELFF. The V and J genes are TRBV5-1 and TRBJ2-2, with 8 bases aligning to TRBD2. Trimming took 3 bases from V and 2 from J; bases not matched to a gene: 6. The CDR3 extends over 16 amino acids. In germline, CDR1 is SGHRS, CDR2 YFSETQ.

There are many counts of this clonotype. The rearrangement joins TRBV19 to TRBJ2-4, with a weak D call TRBD1 (6 bases). V was shortened by 7 bases and J by 6 bases, with 19 bases between the two germline ends. The CDR3 covers 15 residues. The germline V gene encodes CDR1 LNHDA and CDR2 SQIVND (reference sequence). This CDR3 is CASTHRVTFTNIQYF. The CDR3 DNA reads as TGTGCCAGTACCCACAGGGTGACTTTCACAAACATTCAGTACTTC.

This clonotype was counted between two and nine times. The chain employs TRBV6-5 and TRBJ2-1, with 10 bases matching TRBD2. The germline CDR1 and CDR2 sequences are MNHEY and SVGAGI. The CDR3 spans 15 residues. V trimming: 2 bases; J trimming: 9 bases; junction bases outside the gene matches: 7. CDR3 nucleotide sequence: TGTGCCAGCAGTTACCGGCCTAGCGGGGGCAGTGAGCAGTTCTTC. Amino acid sequence: CASSYRPSGGSEQFF.

The V call is TRBV20-1, the J call TRBJ2-5, with 10 bases lining up with TRBD1. V was clipped by 5 bases and J by 0 bases; unmatched bases: 0. The CDR3 covers 13 residues. CDR1 and CDR2 from the germline V gene are DFQATT and SNEGSKA (reference sequence). The CDR3 loop is CSADRGHQETQYF. CDR3 nucleotides: TGCAGTGCTGACAGGGGGCACCAAGAGACCCAGTACTTC.

The CDR3 is CASSGTGEGEAFF. The CDR3 coding sequence is TGTGCCAGCAGCGGGACAGGGGAGGGTGAAGCTTTCTTT. The chain links TRBV6-1 to TRBJ1-1; 10 bases map to TRBD1. This CDR3 region has 13 residues. Trimming took 6 bases from V and 7 from J; bases not matched to a gene: 5. The germline CDR1 and CDR2 sequences are MNHNS and SASEGT.